This record looks at one TCR beta chain sequence and its context. What it recognizes is unknown. A junction boundary mismatches the germline segment, possibly from a read error. These data come from a study of molecular identifiers for immune sequencing clone quantification. Germline values: CDR1 SEHNR, CDR2 FQNEAQ (reference sequence). The CDR3 loop spans 17 amino acids. TCRdb re-derived calls from the PCR reads in MiXCR, one entry per CDR3 protein. The sample consists of about 320,000 distinct CDR3 sequences, roughly a fifth of them appearing once. Whole-study findings and limits: For highly expanded clones, sizes could be underestimated when identical TCR molecules share a barcode. More than 97% of effector molecules, versus under 1% of naive-cell molecules, belonged to clones above 20 RNA copies.

Sequencing was done on a sample of naive CD8+ T cells from blood, with Jurkat cell RNA spiked in. Subset of the sample: FACS-sorted CD8+CD4-CCR7+CD45RA+ naive T cells. The genes are TRBV7-9 and TRBJ2-2; no firm D call. The sequence derives from a human donor in good health. Some libraries in this study had Jurkat cell RNA spiked in. CDR3 DNA sequence: TGTGCCAGCAGCTTATTTATGGATTTGGCGAACGCCGGGGAGCTGTTTTTT. Translating it yields CASSLFMDLANAGELFF.